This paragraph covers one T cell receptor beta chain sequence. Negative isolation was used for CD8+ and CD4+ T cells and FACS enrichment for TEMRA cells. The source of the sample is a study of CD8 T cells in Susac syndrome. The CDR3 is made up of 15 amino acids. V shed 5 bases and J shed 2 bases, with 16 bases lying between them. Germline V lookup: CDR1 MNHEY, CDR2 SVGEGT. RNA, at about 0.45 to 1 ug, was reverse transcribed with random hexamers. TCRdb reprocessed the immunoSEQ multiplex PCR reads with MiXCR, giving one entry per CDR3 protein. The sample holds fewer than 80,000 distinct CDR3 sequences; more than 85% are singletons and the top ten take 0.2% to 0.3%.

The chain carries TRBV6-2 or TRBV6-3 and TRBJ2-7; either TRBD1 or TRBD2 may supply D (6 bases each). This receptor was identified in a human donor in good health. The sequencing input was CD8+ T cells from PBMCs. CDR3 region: CASSPRGDTAYEQYV. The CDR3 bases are TGTGCCAGCAGTCCTAGGGGGGACACTGCCTACGAGCAGTACGTC.